A single sample is the source of the 18 T cell receptor beta chains below, sequenced in a study of T cells in Graves' hyperthyroidism and ophthalmopathy. Regions amplified from RNA transcripts were the TCR beta CDR3 regions. First-round RT-PCR targeting the TCR CDR3 was performed with the HTBI primer set. In TCRdb, the multiplex PCR reads were re-called with MiXCR into one record per CDR3 protein. The table has about 610,000 distinct CDR3 sequences, over 12% seen once. The sequenced sample was blood. These receptors came from a woman in her forties with Graves' ophthalmopathy.

This clonotype has a count of ten or more. The chain combines TRBV6-1 with TRBJ2-5; 8 bases map to TRBD2. Germline V gene sequence: CDR1 MNHNS, CDR2 SASEGT. The CDR3 runs to 17 residues. Trimming cost V 2 bases and J 1 base; bases outside gene matches: 9. The CDR3 sequence is CASSEKVQRGFQETQYF. The DNA of the CDR3 is TGTGCCAGCAGTGAAAAGGTCCAGCGGGGGTTCCAAGAGACCCAGTACTTC.

This clonotype was seen ten or more times. The rearrangement joins TRBV20-1 to TRBJ2-7; 7 bases are a match to TRBD2. The V segment lost 2 bases and the J segment 7 bases; nucleotides outside the gene matches: 11. Germline CDR1 DFQATT, CDR2 SNEGSKA (reference sequence). There are 14 residues in the CDR3. As DNA, the CDR3 is TGCAGTGCTAGATTTCGGGGGAGGGCCGATGAGCAGTACTTC. Translation: CSARFRGRADEQYF.

This clonotype was recorded at least ten times. The chain joins TRBV29-1 to TRBJ2-7; 9 bases match TRBD1. The CDR3 runs 12 residues. The ends lost 7 bases at V and 4 bases at J; junction bases unmatched: 5. Per the germline V gene, CDR1 is SQVTM and CDR2 is ANQGSEA. The chain's CDR3 is CSAGQGQYEQYF. DNA for the CDR3: TGCAGCGCGGGACAGGGACAATACGAGCAGTACTTC.

The chain has TRBV30 and TRBJ2-7; perhaps D is TRBD1 or TRBD2 (9 bases each). Trimming took off 5 bases at V and 0 bases at J, with 23 bases between the two ends. Germline V gene data show CDR1 as GTSNPN and CDR2 as SVGIG (reference sequence). This CDR3 contains 17 residues. DNA for the CDR3: TGTGCCTGGGCTACAGGGGGCCTAGCGGGGCTCTCCTACGAGCAGTACTTC. Translating it yields CAWATGGLAGLSYEQYF.

The table lists this clonotype with many counts. The chain uses TRBV11-2 and TRBJ2-2; TRBD2 matches 7 bases. The germline V gene encodes CDR1 SGHAT and CDR2 FQNNGV. Losses at the gene ends were 0 bases for V and 3 bases for J; bases not matched to a gene: 7. The CDR3 has 17 amino acids. The CDR3 spells CASSLELISGHTGELFF. In DNA, the CDR3 is TGTGCCAGCAGCTTAGAATTGATTAGCGGGCACACCGGGGAGCTGTTTTTT.

The sample holds many counts of this clonotype. The chain employs TRBV6-4 and TRBJ2-6, with 7 bases lining up with TRBD1. This CDR3 contains 17 residues. Germline CDR1 is MRHNA and CDR2 is SNTAGT. J gave up 0 bases and V 6 bases, and 8 bases lay outside the gene matches. DNA of the CDR3: TGTGCCAGCAGAGGTGCCGGGACAGTCTCTGGGGCCAACGTCCTGACTTTC. Translating gives CASRGAGTVSGANVLTF.

This clonotype has just one count. The chain has TRBV20-1 and TRBJ2-5; tentatively, D is TRBD2 (6 bases). Germline V gene data show CDR1 as DFQATT and CDR2 as SNEGSKA (reference sequence). The CDR3 loop spans 12 amino acids. The V gene lost 1 base and the J gene lost 4 bases, with 7 bases spanning the gap. The CDR3 DNA follows: TGCAGTGCTAGAGCGGGACTAGAGACCCAGTACTTC. This sequence encodes CSARAGLETQYF.

As regards this clonotype: This may arise from a read error, as a much more abundant clone is one base away. The chain joins TRBV7-9 to TRBJ2-7; D call uncertain. Germline CDR1 reads SEHNR; CDR2 reads FQNEAQ (reference sequence). V was shortened by 8 bases and J by 3 bases, with 14 bases between the two germline ends. The CDR3 runs to 13 residues. The CDR3 sequence: CASGSQNFYEQYF. The CDR3 coding sequence is TGTGCCAGCGGCTCCCAGAACTTCTACGAGCAGTACTTC.

The table lists this clonotype with many counts. The chain carries TRBV28 and TRBJ1-1; no reliable D call. CDR3 length: 13 residues. Per germline, CDR1 MDHEN and CDR2 SYDVKM. V dropped 4 bases and J dropped 3 bases, with 9 bases sitting between them. DNA for the CDR3: TGTGCCAGCAGTTATACGTGGGACACTGAAGCTTTCTTT. Its protein is CASSYTWDTEAFF.

The table lists this clonotype with a few counts. This sequence joins TRBV11-2 and TRBJ1-5, with D maybe TRBD1 (5 bases). V lost 1 base and J 10 bases, leaving 8 bases between the germline ends. CDR3 length: 12 amino acids. Germline-derived CDR1 and CDR2 are SGHAT and FQNNGV. The CDR3 sequence is CASSLVDIPQHF. The CDR3 bases are TGTGCCAGCAGCTTAGTGGACATCCCCCAGCATTTT.

This clonotype is a singleton in its sample. The chain recombines TRBV3-1 with TRBJ1-2, with D hard to call. The CDR3 length is 15 residues. Germline assignment: CDR1 LGHDT and CDR2 YNNKEL (reference sequence). Trimming removed 1 base at V and 5 bases at J, with 14 bases between. This chain's CDR3 is CASSQVGRLVYGYTF. CDR3 coding DNA: TGTGCCAGCAGCCAAGTCGGGCGGTTGGTTTATGGCTACACCTTC.

This clonotype was recorded many times. The chain joins TRBV6-1 to TRBJ1-5; D gene ambiguous. The germline gives CDR1 MNHNS, CDR2 SASEGT. The CDR3 has 15 residues. The ends were cut back, 8 bases at V and 0 bases at J, with 14 bases in the middle. In DNA, the CDR3 is TGTGCCAGCCTCCCTATTTGGTATAGCAATCAGCCCCAGCATTTT. Translated: CASLPIWYSNQPQHF.

The chain uses TRBV6-1 and TRBJ1-1; 10 bases map to TRBD1. The V gene end was trimmed by 6 bases and the J gene end by 0 bases; junction bases not matched to a gene: 4. The CDR3 extends over 15 amino acids. Germline-derived CDR1 and CDR2 are MNHNS and SASEGT. CDR3 nucleotide sequence: TGTGCCAGCAGCGACAGGGGGCGGTTGAACACTGAAGCTTTCTTT. This gives the protein CASSDRGRLNTEAFF.

On this clonotype: A single base separates this from a much larger clone, so it may be a read error. V is TRBV19 and J is TRBJ1-2; D is possibly TRBD1 (5 bases). V was trimmed by 10 bases and J by 2 bases, leaving 8 bases between them. In germline, CDR1 is LNHDA, CDR2 SQIVND (reference sequence). The CDR3 sequence is 11 residues long. The CDR3: CATRDNYGYTF. For the CDR3, the DNA is TGTGCCACCCGGGACAACTATGGCTACACCTTC.

This clonotype was recorded many times. The rearrangement joins TRBV20-1 to TRBJ1-2; D call uncertain. Deletions cut 2 bases from V and 12 bases from J, with 10 bases between. The germline CDR1 and CDR2 sequences are DFQATT and SNEGSKA (reference sequence). The CDR3 runs to 10 residues. This chain's CDR3 is CSARHSANTF. CDR3 DNA: TGCAGTGCTAGACACAGTGCTAACACCTTC.

V gene TRBV27 combines with J gene TRBJ2-2; weak D call: TRBD1 (6 bases). Germline V gives CDR1 MNHEY, CDR2 SMNVEV (reference sequence). The CDR3 spans 14 residues. Trimming left V 5 bases short and J 7 bases short, with 14 bases between. In nucleotides, the CDR3 is TGTGCCAGCAGTCCCCAGGGGCCCCACGGGGAGCTGTTTTTT. It yields the protein CASSPQGPHGELFF.

The table lists this clonotype with many counts. This rearrangement joins TRBV6-5 to TRBJ1-2; TRBD1 is a possible D gene (5 bases). The germline V and J ends were trimmed by 6 bases and 6 bases, with 14 bases remaining between them. Germline V gene data show CDR1 as MNHEY and CDR2 as SVGAGI. This CDR3 has 13 residues. CDR3 residues: CASRGGEGHGYTF. The CDR3 bases are TGTGCCAGCAGGGGGGGGGAGGGACATGGCTACACCTTC.

This clonotype was observed at least ten times. The rearrangement links TRBV6-5 to TRBJ2-7; D is perhaps TRBD1 or TRBD2 (5 bases each). The CDR3 has 16 amino acids. Trimming cost V 2 bases and J 4 bases, with 18 bases left between them. Germline V CDR1 and CDR2: MNHEY, SVGAGI. The CDR3 DNA follows: TGTGCCAGCAGTTACAGTTTCTCTGAGGGGAAATACGAGCAGTACTTC. Protein sequence: CASSYSFSEGKYEQYF.